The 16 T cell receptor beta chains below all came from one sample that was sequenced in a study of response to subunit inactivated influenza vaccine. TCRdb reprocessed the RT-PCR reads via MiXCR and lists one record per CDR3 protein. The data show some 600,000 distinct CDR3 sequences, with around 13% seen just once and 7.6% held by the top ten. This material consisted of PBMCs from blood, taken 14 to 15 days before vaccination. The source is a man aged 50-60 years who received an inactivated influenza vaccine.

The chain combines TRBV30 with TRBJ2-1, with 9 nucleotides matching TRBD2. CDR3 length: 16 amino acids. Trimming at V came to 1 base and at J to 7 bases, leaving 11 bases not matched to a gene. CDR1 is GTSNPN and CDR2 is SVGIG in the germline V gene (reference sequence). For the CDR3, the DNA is TGTGCCTGGAGTGGCGCTAGCGGGACCCTTTGGAATGAGCAGTTCTTC. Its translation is CAWSGASGTLWNEQFF.

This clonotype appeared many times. The CDR3 reads CASSSDSADTQYF. In nucleotides, the CDR3 is TGTGCCAGCAGCTCGGACAGTGCAGATACGCAGTATTTT. The chain joins TRBV28 to TRBJ2-3; D possibly corresponds to TRBD1 (6 bases). V lost 6 bases, J lost 4 bases, and 11 bases lay in between. This CDR3 spans 13 amino acids. Looked up from germline, CDR1 is MDHEN and CDR2 is SYDVKM.

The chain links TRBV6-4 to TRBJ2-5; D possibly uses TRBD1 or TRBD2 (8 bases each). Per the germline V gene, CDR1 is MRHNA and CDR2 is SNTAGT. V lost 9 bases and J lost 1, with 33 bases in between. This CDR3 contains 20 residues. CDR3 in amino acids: CARISDGGGRGRVPQETQYF. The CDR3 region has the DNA TGTGCCAGGATAAGCGACGGGGGGGGCAGGGGGCGCGTTCCCCAAGAGACCCAGTACTTC.

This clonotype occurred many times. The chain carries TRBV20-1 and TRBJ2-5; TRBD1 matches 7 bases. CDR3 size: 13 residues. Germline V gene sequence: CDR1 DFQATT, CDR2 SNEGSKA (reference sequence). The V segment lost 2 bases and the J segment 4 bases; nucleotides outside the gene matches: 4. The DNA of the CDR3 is TGCAGTGCTAGAAAACCAGGGGGAGAGACCCAGTACTTC. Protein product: CSARKPGGETQYF.

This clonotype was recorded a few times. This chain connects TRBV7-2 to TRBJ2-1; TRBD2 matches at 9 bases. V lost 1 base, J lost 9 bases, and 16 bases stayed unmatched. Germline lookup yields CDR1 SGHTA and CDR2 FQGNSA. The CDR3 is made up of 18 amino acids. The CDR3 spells CASSLGKTSGLYGTEQFF. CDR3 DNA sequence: TGTGCCAGCAGCTTAGGTAAGACTAGCGGACTTTATGGGACTGAGCAGTTCTTC. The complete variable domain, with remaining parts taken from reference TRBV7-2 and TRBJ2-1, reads GAGVSQSPSNKVTEKGKDVELRCDPISGHTALYWYRQSLGQGLEFLIYFQGNSAPDKSGLPSDRFSAERTGGSVSTLTIQRTQQEDSAVYLCASSLGKTSGLYGTEQFFGPGTRLTVL.

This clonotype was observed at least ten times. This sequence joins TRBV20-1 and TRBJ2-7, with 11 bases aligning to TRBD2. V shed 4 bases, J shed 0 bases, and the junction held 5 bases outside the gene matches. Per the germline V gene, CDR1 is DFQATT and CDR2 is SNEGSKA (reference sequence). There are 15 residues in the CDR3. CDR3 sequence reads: CSAKRLAGFSYEQYF. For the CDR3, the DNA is TGCAGTGCTAAGAGACTAGCGGGATTCTCCTACGAGCAGTACTTC.

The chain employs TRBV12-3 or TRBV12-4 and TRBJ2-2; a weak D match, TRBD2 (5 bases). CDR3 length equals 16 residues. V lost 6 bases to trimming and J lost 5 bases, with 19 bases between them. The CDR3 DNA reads TGTGCCAGCAGACGGCCGGGATCCCGATTGACCGGGGAGCTGTTTTTT. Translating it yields CASRRPGSRLTGELFF.

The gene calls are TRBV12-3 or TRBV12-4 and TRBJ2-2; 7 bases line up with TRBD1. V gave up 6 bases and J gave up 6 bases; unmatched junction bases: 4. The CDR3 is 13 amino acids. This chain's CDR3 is CASRTGFPGELFF. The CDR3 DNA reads TGTGCCAGCAGGACAGGGTTTCCCGGGGAGCTGTTTTTT.

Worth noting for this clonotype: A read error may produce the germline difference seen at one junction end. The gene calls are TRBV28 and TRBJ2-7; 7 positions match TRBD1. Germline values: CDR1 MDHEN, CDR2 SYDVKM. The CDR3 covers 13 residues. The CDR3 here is CASSPDRTYKQYF. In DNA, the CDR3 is TGTGCCAGCAGTCCGGACAGGACCTACAAGCAGTACTTC.

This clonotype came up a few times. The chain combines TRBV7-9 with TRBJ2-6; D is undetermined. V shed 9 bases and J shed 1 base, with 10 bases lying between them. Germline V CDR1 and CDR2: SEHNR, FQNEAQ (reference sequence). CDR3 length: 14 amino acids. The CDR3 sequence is CASRAESGANVLTF. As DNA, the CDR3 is TGTGCCAGTAGGGCAGAGTCTGGGGCCAACGTCCTGACTTTC. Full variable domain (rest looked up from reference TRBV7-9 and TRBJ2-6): DTGVSQNPRHKITKRGQNVTFRCDPISEHNRLYWYRQTLGQGPEFLTYFQNEAQLEKSRLLSDRFSAERPKGSFSTLEIQRTEQGDSAMYLCASRAESGANVLTFGAGSRLTVL.

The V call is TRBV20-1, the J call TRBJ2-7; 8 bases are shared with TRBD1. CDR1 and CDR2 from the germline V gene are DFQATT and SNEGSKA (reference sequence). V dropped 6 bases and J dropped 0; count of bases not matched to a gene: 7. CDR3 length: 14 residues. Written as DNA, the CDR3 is TGCAGTGCCCGGGGACAGGCAAGCTCCTACGAGCAGTACTTC. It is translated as CSARGQASSYEQYF.

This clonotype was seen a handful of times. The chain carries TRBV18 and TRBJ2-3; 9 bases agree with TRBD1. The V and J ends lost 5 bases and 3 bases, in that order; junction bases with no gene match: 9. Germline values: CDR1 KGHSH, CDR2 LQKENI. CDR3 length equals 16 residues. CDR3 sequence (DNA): TGTGCCAGCTCAAAGCCGGGACAGGGTTTAACAGATACGCAGTATTTT. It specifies CASSKPGQGLTDTQYF.

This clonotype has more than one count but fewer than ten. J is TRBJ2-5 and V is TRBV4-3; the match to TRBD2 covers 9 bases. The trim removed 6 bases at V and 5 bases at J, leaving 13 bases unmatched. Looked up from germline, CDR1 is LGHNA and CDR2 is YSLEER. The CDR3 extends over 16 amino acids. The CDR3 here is CASRKDIAGVGETQYF. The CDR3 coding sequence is TGCGCCAGCAGGAAGGATATAGCGGGAGTTGGGGAGACCCAGTACTTC.

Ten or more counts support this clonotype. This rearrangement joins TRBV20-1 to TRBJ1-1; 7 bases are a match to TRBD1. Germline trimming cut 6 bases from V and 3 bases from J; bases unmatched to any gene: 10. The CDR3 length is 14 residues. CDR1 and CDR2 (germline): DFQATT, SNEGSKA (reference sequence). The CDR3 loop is CSAIPTGRDTEAFF. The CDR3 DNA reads TGCAGTGCAATACCGACAGGGCGCGACACTGAAGCTTTCTTT.

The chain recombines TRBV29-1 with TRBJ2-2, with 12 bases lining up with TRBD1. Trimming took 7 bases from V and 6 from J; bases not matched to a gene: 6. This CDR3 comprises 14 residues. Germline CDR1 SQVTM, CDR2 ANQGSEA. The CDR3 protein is CSGTGTGGPGELFF. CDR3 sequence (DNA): TGCAGCGGTACCGGGACAGGGGGCCCCGGGGAGCTGTTTTTT.

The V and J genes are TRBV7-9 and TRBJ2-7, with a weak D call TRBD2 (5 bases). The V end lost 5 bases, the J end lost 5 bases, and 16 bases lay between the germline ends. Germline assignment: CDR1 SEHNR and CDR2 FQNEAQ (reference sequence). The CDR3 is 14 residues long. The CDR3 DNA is TGTGCCAGCAGCCCCCTCGACCGGGGTAACGAGCAGTACTTC. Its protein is CASSPLDRGNEQYF. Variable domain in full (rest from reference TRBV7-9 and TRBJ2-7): DTGVSQNPRHKITKRGQNVTFRCDPISEHNRLYWYRQTLGQGPEFLTYFQNEAQLEKSRLLSDRFSAERPKGSFSTLEIQRTEQGDSAMYLCASSPLDRGNEQYFGPGTRLTVT.